The 7 T cell receptor beta chains below all came from one sample that was sequenced in a study of cytomegalovirus exposure and HLA in healthy donors. Primers: 60 Vbeta forward and 13 Jbeta reverse. The protocol was immunoSEQ multiplex PCR, while the TCRdb copy is restricted to in-frame clones and leaves out a portion. The sample shows about 140,000 clones, 70% to 85% of them seen only once. The source material was PBMCs. The receptors shown here come from a woman aged 55-70 years in good health and CMV-seropositive.

The V call is TRBV14, the J call TRBJ2-3; tentatively, D is TRBD2 (5 bases). CDR1 SGHDN and CDR2 FVKESK come from the germline V gene. Trimming removed 0 bases from V and 0 bases from J, with 13 bases in between. The CDR3 is 17 residues long. The CDR3 sequence is CASSQDPAASSTDTQYF. The CDR3 DNA is TGTGCCAGCAGCCAAGATCCAGCGGCTTCTAGCACAGATACGCAGTATTTT.

The rearrangement joins TRBV10-3 to TRBJ2-3, with D maybe TRBD2 (6 bases). From germline, CDR1 is ENHRY and CDR2 SYGVKD. The germline V and J ends were trimmed by 3 bases and 3 bases, with 10 bases remaining between them. This CDR3 is 14 amino acids long. This chain's CDR3 is CAISDTGATDTQYF. CDR3 in DNA: TGTGCCATCAGTGATACGGGAGCGACAGATACGCAGTATTTT.

In the case of this clone: A read error may produce the germline difference seen at one junction end. This chain uses TRBV9 with TRBJ1-1; D is possibly TRBD1 (6 bases). CDR1 and CDR2 (germline): SGDLS, YYNGEE. This CDR3 has 14 amino acids. CDR3 protein: CANSPWTVNTEAFF. The CDR3 DNA is TGTGCCAACAGCCCGTGGACAGTCAACACTGAAGCTTTCTTT.

The J gene is TRBJ1-4, the V gene TRBV30; D possibly corresponds to TRBD1 (5 bases). Trimming left V 2 bases short and J 5 bases short, with 18 bases between. The CDR3 extends over 16 amino acids. The germline gives CDR1 GTSNPN, CDR2 SVGIG (reference sequence). The CDR3 spells CAWSLTGIVDNEKLFF. CDR3 DNA: TGTGCCTGGAGTCTAACAGGAATCGTGGACAATGAAAAACTGTTTTTT.

The gene calls are TRBV27 and TRBJ2-3; 10 bases fit TRBD2. The CDR3 extends over 16 amino acids. The trim removed 10 bases at V and 3 bases at J, leaving 13 bases unmatched. The germline V gene encodes CDR1 MNHEY and CDR2 SMNVEV (reference sequence). The CDR3 spells CATATSGPLSTDTQYF. Written as DNA, the CDR3 is TGTGCCACCGCGACTAGCGGGCCCCTATCGACAGATACGCAGTATTTT.

The rearrangement uses TRBV4-1 and TRBJ1-3, with 9 nucleotides matching TRBD1. CDR1 is MGHRA, CDR2 YSYEKL, per germline. Trimming at V came to 4 bases and at J to 0 bases, leaving 1 base not matched to a gene. This CDR3 has 15 residues. CDR3 nucleotide sequence: TGCGCCAGCAGCCTACAGGGGGCCTCTGGAAACACCATATATTTT. This gives the protein CASSLQGASGNTIYF.

This chain connects TRBV7-6 to TRBJ1-3, with a possible D match to TRBD1 (5 bases). With 4 bases removed from V and 3 bases from J, the gap between germline ends came to 10 bases. The CDR3 loop spans 14 amino acids. From germline, CDR1 is SGHVS and CDR2 FNYEAQ. The CDR3 coding sequence is TGTGCCAGCAGCTGGGGGGACGGTGGAAACACCATATATTTT. Translated: CASSWGDGGNTIYF.